This TCR beta chain was recorded in a study of blood T cell repertoires in COVID-19. In the study overall: Sources were T cells, B-cell-depleted T cells, or PBMCs; the material itself was cDNA or gDNA.

Trimming cost V 3 bases and J 2 bases; bases outside gene matches: 7. This CDR3 has 15 residues. The germline V gene encodes CDR1 LNHDA and CDR2 SQIVND (reference sequence). Libraries were prepared by immunoSEQ multiplex PCR; TCRdb keeps only in-frame clonotypes and omits some of them. Counted here are about 57,000 clones, roughly 88% occurring once; the ten biggest clones make up approximately 4.7%. The TCR comes from a human donor in a cohort sampled during active COVID-19. The sample was peripheral blood. The rearrangement links TRBV19 to TRBJ2-7; 7 nucleotides match TRBD2. For the CDR3, the DNA is TGTGCCAGTAGTATTGGGACGGGGGGAGCCTACGAGCAGTACTTC. It specifies CASSIGTGGAYEQYF.